Following are 18 T cell receptor beta chains from one sample sequenced in a study of Tregs in tolerant kidney transplant recipients. Recipients received nonmyeloablative bone marrow transplants from related graft donors, with transient mixed chimerism. Here immunoSEQ multiplex PCR was the method, and the copy in TCRdb shows in-frame clones only, minus some. This sample has approximately 81,000 clones; 90% to 95% occur once, and the top ten carry more than 1.5%. Sequences were derived from CD4+ T cells from blood (PBMCs), sampled 24 months after the transplant. These TCRs come from a human patient who received a combined kidney and bone marrow transplant. Some T cells may be provided by the graft donor.

This chain links TRBV19 with TRBJ2-2; 7 nucleotides agree with TRBD2. V lost 4 bases and J lost 4; bases outside the gene matches: 3. The CDR3 totals 14 residues. Germline V gene sequence: CDR1 LNHDA, CDR2 SQIVND (reference sequence). CDR3 residues: CASSSGSGTGELFF. The CDR3 nucleotides are TGTGCCAGTAGTAGCGGGAGCGGCACCGGGGAGCTGTTTTTT.

The chain has TRBV5-8 and TRBJ2-5, with D maybe TRBD1 (7 bases). The CDR3 spans 13 residues. V shed 4 bases and J shed 5 bases, with 12 bases lying between them. CDR1 SGHTS and CDR2 YDEGEE come from the germline V gene. The DNA of the CDR3 is TGTGCCAGCAGCATGACAGGGAGGGAGACCCAGTACTTC. Translating gives CASSMTGRETQYF.

The chain employs TRBV5-1 and TRBJ2-7; 10 bases are a match to TRBD2. Germline values: CDR1 SGHRS, CDR2 YFSETQ. The CDR3 is 15 amino acids. J was trimmed by 3 bases and V by 3 bases; bases with no gene match: 6. CDR3 in DNA: TGCGCCAGCAGCTGGACGTCTAGCGGGAGCTACGAGCAGTACTTC. As protein: CASSWTSSGSYEQYF.

CDR3 amino acids: CSARRTGGAFF. CDR3 coding DNA: TGCAGTGCACGAAGGACAGGGGGAGCTTTCTTT. V gene TRBV20-1 combines with J gene TRBJ1-1; TRBD1 matches 10 bases. The trim removed 6 bases at V and 10 bases at J, leaving 5 bases unmatched. The CDR3 has 11 residues. Germline V lookup: CDR1 DFQATT, CDR2 SNEGSKA (reference sequence).

This clone has only one observation. The chain has TRBV5-1 and TRBJ2-2, with TRBD1 identical over 9 bases. The CDR3 runs 18 residues. CDR1 and CDR2 (germline): SGHRS, YFSETQ. The V gene end was trimmed by 2 bases and the J gene end by 5 bases; junction bases not matched to a gene: 13. CDR3 residues: CASSFLVLGQGWTGELFF. As DNA, the CDR3 is TGCGCCAGCAGCTTTCTTGTTTTGGGACAGGGTTGGACCGGGGAGCTGTTTTTT.

This chain connects TRBV29-1 to TRBJ2-7; 7 bases align to TRBD2. V lost 2 bases, J lost 1 base, and 8 bases stayed unmatched. The CDR3 is made up of 15 amino acids. The germline gives CDR1 SQVTM, CDR2 ANQGSEA. The CDR3 spells CSVEREGGRSYEQYF. CDR3 coding DNA: TGCAGCGTTGAAAGGGAGGGAGGAAGGTCCTACGAGCAGTACTTC.

The rearrangement links TRBV11-2 to TRBJ1-2; D is ambiguous. This CDR3 is 14 amino acids long. Trimming took 1 base from V and 3 from J, leaving 9 bases between them. CDR1 and CDR2 from the germline V gene are SGHAT and FQNNGV. In DNA form, the CDR3 reads TGTGCCAGCAGCTTAGGCCCGGGATACTATGGCTACACCTTC. Its translation is CASSLGPGYYGYTF.

The chain is built from TRBV6-5 and TRBJ1-2; 9 positions agree with TRBD1. Germline assignment: CDR1 MNHEY and CDR2 SVGAGI. The V gene end was trimmed by 7 bases and the J gene end by 4 bases; junction bases not matched to a gene: 10. There are 15 residues in the CDR3. CDR3 sequence: CASKSDRGYPYGYTF. The CDR3 coding sequence is TGTGCCAGCAAATCGGACAGGGGTTATCCCTATGGCTACACCTTC.

In regard to this clone: The sample contains more than one DNA sequence encoding this CDR3. V and J are TRBV6-6 and TRBJ2-5; D gene ambiguous. This CDR3 region has 12 residues. V was pared by 0 bases and J by 5 bases, with 4 bases between. Germline V CDR1 and CDR2: MNHNY, SVGAGI (reference sequence). DNA for the CDR3: TGTGCCAGCAGTTACTCGTCGGAGACCCAGTACTTC. It yields the protein CASSYSSETQYF.

The chain combines TRBV4-3 with TRBJ2-7; 7 bases map to TRBD1. The V gene end was trimmed by 3 bases and the J gene end by 2 bases; junction bases not matched to a gene: 10. CDR1 is LGHNA and CDR2 is YSLEER in the germline V gene. CDR3 length: 16 residues. In DNA, the CDR3 is TGCGCCAGCAGCCACCTGAGGGGGCTTGGGACCTACGAGCAGTACTTC. It yields the protein CASSHLRGLGTYEQYF.

The rearrangement uses TRBV5-1 and TRBJ2-7; possibly TRBD1 for D (5 bases). This CDR3 contains 15 residues. Trimming removed 4 bases from V and 2 bases from J, with 16 bases in between. Per the germline V gene, CDR1 is SGHRS and CDR2 is YFSETQ. CDR3 DNA: TGCGCCAGCAGCCCGCCGACAGACTTACCCTACGAGCAGTACTTC. The encoded protein is CASSPPTDLPYEQYF.

This clone was recorded once. V usage is TRBV7-2 and J usage is TRBJ1-2; maybe TRBD1 (6 bases). V shed 5 bases and J shed 7 bases, with 20 bases lying between them. The CDR3 is 15 residues long. The germline gives CDR1 SGHTA, CDR2 FQGNSA. The DNA of the CDR3 is TGTGCCAGCAGCCGCGAAGACAGGTCTCTATTTGGCTACACCTTC. Encoded protein: CASSREDRSLFGYTF.

V is TRBV4-3 and J is TRBJ2-5, with 8 bases lining up with TRBD2. The CDR3 covers 16 residues. CDR1 is LGHNA and CDR2 is YSLEER in the germline V gene. With 0 bases clipped from V and 3 bases from J, the junction kept 6 bases outside the gene matches. This chain's CDR3 is CASSQDRFSGKETQYF. The CDR3 DNA follows: TGCGCCAGCAGCCAAGATCGGTTTAGCGGGAAAGAGACCCAGTACTTC.

The rearrangement joins TRBV7-2 to TRBJ2-5, with 7 bases matching TRBD2. TRBJ2-7 matches the DNA end more closely, so the J call is doubtful. CDR1 and CDR2 (germline): SGHTA, FQGNSA. The CDR3 has 17 amino acids. This CDR3 reads CASSLAVLERGDSEQYF. The CDR3, as DNA: TGTGCCAGCAGCTTAGCAGTGTTAGAGCGGGGTGACTCCGAGCAGTACTTC.

CDR3 nucleotides: TGTGCCACGAACGTCCGGGTCGCTTTTGCGGGGGAGCTGTTTTTT. Encoded protein: CATNVRVAFAGELFF. This chain joins TRBV19 and TRBJ2-2; no clear D. The CDR3 runs 15 residues. V shed 10 bases and J shed 8 bases, with 23 bases lying between them. Germline loops: CDR1 LNHDA, CDR2 SQIVND (reference sequence).

This clone has just one count. The chain recombines TRBV18 with TRBJ2-7; the match to TRBD2 covers 10 bases. V was clipped by 11 bases and J by 6 bases; unmatched bases: 13. Germline V gene sequence: CDR1 KGHSH, CDR2 LQKENI. The CDR3 is 14 residues long. As DNA, the CDR3 is TGTGCCGCTTCCTTGGCTAGCGGGGGAAGCGAGCAGTACTTC. Its protein is CAASLASGGSEQYF.

The J gene is TRBJ1-1, the V gene TRBV18; possible D gene TRBD1, 5 bases. V was clipped by 1 base and J by 7 bases, with 13 bases between them. CDR1 and CDR2 (germline): KGHSH, LQKENI. This CDR3 is built from 14 residues. CDR3 amino acids: CASSPQGSHHEAFF. The CDR3 nucleotides read TGTGCCAGCTCACCACAGGGGTCCCACCATGAAGCTTTCTTT.

The V and J genes are TRBV19 and TRBJ1-4, with a weak D call TRBD1 (6 bases). Germline CDR1 LNHDA, CDR2 SQIVND (reference sequence). V gave up 7 bases and J gave up 2 bases, with 11 bases separating them. CDR3 length: 14 amino acids. The CDR3 sequence: CASNKQGTNEKLFF. The CDR3 coding sequence is TGTGCCAGTAATAAACAGGGTACTAATGAAAAACTGTTTTTT.